The T cell receptor (beta chain) described here comes from a study of control samples from healthy donors and cancer patients. This CDR3 is 17 amino acids long. Trimming left V 4 bases short and J 0 bases short, with 13 bases between. CDR1 and CDR2 (germline): MNHEY, SVGEGT. This clone was observed once. Clones were read by immunoSEQ multiplex PCR, and TCRdb kept only the in-frame ones, dropping some. The table lists under 70,000 clones, roughly 88% of them singletons. The source is a man between 50 and 59 years old in good health. Sample: blood. This chain uses TRBV6-2 or TRBV6-3 with TRBJ2-6; no clear D gene. For the CDR3, the DNA is TGTGCCAGCAGTTCGACGGTGTCCGTCTCTGGGGCCAACGTCCTGACTTTC. This codes for CASSSTVSVSGANVLTF.